The 3 T cell receptor beta chains in this list originate from one sample, sequenced in a study of T cell clones after liver transplantation. Method: immunoSEQ multiplex PCR; TCRdb's copy keeps in-frame clones and lacks some. The sample includes around 80,000 clones, roughly 85% of them seen just once. The specimen comprised CD4+ T cells from blood, sampled 45 to 46 months after liver transplant. These receptor sequences come from a human patient who received a liver transplant. Some of the T cells might come from the graft donor.

CDR3 loop: CASSVERGNTEAFF. CDR3 sequence (DNA): TGTGCCAGCAGCGTAGAGAGGGGGAACACTGAAGCTTTCTTT. V usage is TRBV9 and J usage is TRBJ1-1; perhaps TRBD1 as D (5 bases). The CDR3 runs to 14 residues. CDR1 and CDR2 from the germline V gene are SGDLS and YYNGEE. Trimming pared 0 bases from V and 1 base from J, leaving 7 bases between.

This chain links TRBV25-1 with TRBJ2-7; D not resolved. V lost 1 base to trimming and J lost 9 bases, with 13 bases between them. CDR3 length: 13 amino acids. Germline-derived CDR1 and CDR2 are MGHDK and SYGVNS. Here the CDR3 reads CASSEWVGSGQYF. CDR3 in DNA: TGTGCCAGCAGTGAATGGGTAGGTTCGGGGCAGTACTTC.

The V and J genes are TRBV7-9 and TRBJ1-5; 7 bases are a match to TRBD1. The V and J ends lost 5 bases and 2 bases, in that order; junction bases with no gene match: 9. The CDR3 totals 16 residues. Per the germline V gene, CDR1 is SEHNR and CDR2 is FQNEAQ (reference sequence). The CDR3 region is CASSPTGTIGNQPQHF. DNA of the CDR3: TGTGCCAGCAGCCCGACAGGGACGATTGGCAATCAGCCCCAGCATTTT.